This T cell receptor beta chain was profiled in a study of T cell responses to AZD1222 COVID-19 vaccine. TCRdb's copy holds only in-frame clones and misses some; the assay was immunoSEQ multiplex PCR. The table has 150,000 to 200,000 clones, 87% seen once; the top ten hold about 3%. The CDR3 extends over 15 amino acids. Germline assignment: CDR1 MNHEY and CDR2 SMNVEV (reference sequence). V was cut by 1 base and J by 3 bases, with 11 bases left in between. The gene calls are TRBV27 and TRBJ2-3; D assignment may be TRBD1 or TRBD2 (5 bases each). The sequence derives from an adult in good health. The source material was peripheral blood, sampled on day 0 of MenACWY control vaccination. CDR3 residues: CASSLYRGATDTQYF. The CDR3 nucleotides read TGTGCCAGCAGTTTATATAGAGGGGCGACAGATACGCAGTATTTT.